What follows are 18 T cell receptor beta chains derived from one specimen sequenced in a study of T cells in Graves' hyperthyroidism and ophthalmopathy. TCR beta CDR3 regions were amplified from RNA. First-round RT-PCR of the TCR CDR3 relied on the HTBI primer set. TCRdb independently ran MiXCR on the multiplex PCR reads; one entry per CDR3 protein. The sample has 750,000 to 900,000 distinct CDR3 sequences, over 35% seen once. The sequenced sample was blood. The receptors shown here come from a man younger than 30 with Graves' hyperthyroidism.

This clonotype appeared many times. The chain has TRBV25-1 and TRBJ2-5; either TRBD1 or TRBD2 may fit D (5 bases each). The CDR3 contains 16 residues. V shed 4 bases and J shed 0 bases, with 15 bases lying between them. Germline V gene sequence: CDR1 MGHDK, CDR2 SYGVNS. This chain's CDR3 is CASSVAGTVYQETQYF. CDR3 nucleotide sequence: TGTGCCAGCAGTGTAGCCGGGACGGTGTACCAAGAGACCCAGTACTTC.

This chain links TRBV9 with TRBJ1-2, with D possibly being TRBD1 (5 bases). The CDR3 has 15 residues. Looked up from germline, CDR1 is SGDLS and CDR2 is YYNGEE. V was trimmed by 4 bases and J by 3 bases, leaving 16 bases between them. The CDR3 is CASSRPGSSDYGYTF. CDR3 DNA: TGTGCCAGCAGCCGACCAGGGAGTTCCGACTATGGCTACACCTTC.

The V call is TRBV11-2, the J call TRBJ2-5, with D possibly TRBD2 on 6 matching bases. CDR1 is SGHAT and CDR2 is FQNNGV in the germline V gene. The CDR3 sequence is 14 residues long. Trimming removed 7 bases from V and 3 bases from J, with 15 bases in between. Written as DNA, the CDR3 is TGTGCCAGCAAGATCCCGGGAGAGGAAGAGACCCAGTACTTC. Protein product: CASKIPGEEETQYF. The whole variable domain, remainder taken from reference TRBV11-2 and TRBJ2-5, is EAGVAQSPRYKIIEKRQSVAFWCNPISGHATLYWYQQILGQGPKLLIQFQNNGVVDDSQLPKDRFSAERLKGVDSTLKIQPAKLEDSAVYLCASKIPGEEETQYFGPGTRLLVL.

This clonotype was picked up a small number of times. The chain uses TRBV5-1 and TRBJ2-5, with D hard to call. Deletions cut 4 bases from V and 5 bases from J, with 12 bases between. The CDR3 sequence is 13 residues long. Germline CDR1 is SGHRS and CDR2 is YFSETQ. This CDR3 reads CASSLEMAETQYF. For the CDR3, the DNA is TGCGCCAGCAGCCTGGAGATGGCGGAGACCCAGTACTTC.

The rearrangement links TRBV29-1 to TRBJ1-1; TRBD1 agrees at 8 bases. CDR3 length: 13 amino acids. The V gene end was trimmed by 3 bases and the J gene end by 5 bases; junction bases not matched to a gene: 5. In germline, CDR1 is SQVTM, CDR2 ANQGSEA. The CDR3 DNA follows: TGCAGCGTTGAGACAGGGGCGCAGACTGAAGCTTTCTTT. Amino acid sequence: CSVETGAQTEAFF.

This clonotype showed up many times. The chain links TRBV25-1 to TRBJ1-1, with D unresolved. CDR1 and CDR2 (germline): MGHDK, SYGVNS. This CDR3 has 11 residues. Trimming stripped 4 bases from V and 6 bases from J, with 6 bases between. The CDR3 coding sequence is TGTGCCAGCAGTGTACAGTCTGAAGCTTTCTTT. This codes for CASSVQSEAFF.

The table lists this clonotype with a few counts. The CDR3 DNA is TGCGCCAGCGCGACAGGGGGCGGAGAGACCCAGTACTTC. Protein: CASATGGGETQYF. This chain connects TRBV5-1 to TRBJ2-5; 10 bases fit TRBD1. In germline, CDR1 is SGHRS, CDR2 YFSETQ. The V and J ends lost 7 bases and 4 bases, in that order; junction bases with no gene match: 4. The CDR3 extends over 13 amino acids.

This clonotype was counted only a few times. This chain connects TRBV2 to TRBJ1-1; 8 positions agree with TRBD1. Per germline, CDR1 SNHLY and CDR2 FYNNEI. The CDR3 is 13 residues long. After removal of 10 bases from V and 5 bases from J, the junction contained 9 bases not matched to a gene. In nucleotides, the CDR3 is TGTGCCATCTTGGGCAGGGGGCGGACTGAAGCTTTCTTT. Translated, it gives CAILGRGRTEAFF. The whole variable domain, filled in from reference TRBV2 and TRBJ1-1, reads EPEVTQTPSHQVTQMGQEVILRCVPISNHLYFYWYRQILGQKVEFLVSFYNNEISEKSEIFDDQFSVERPDGSNFTLKIRSTKLEDSAMYFCAILGRGRTEAFFGQGTRLTVV.

The V gene is TRBV6-6, the J gene TRBJ2-7; no clear D gene. Germline-derived CDR1 and CDR2 are MNHNY and SVGAGI (reference sequence). V lost 6 bases and J lost 5, with 11 bases in between. The CDR3 totals 12 residues. DNA for the CDR3: TGTGCCAGCAGACCCACAACGGACGAGCAGTACTTC. Amino acids: CASRPTTDEQYF.

This chain joins TRBV7-6 and TRBJ2-7; 7 nucleotides match TRBD1. The CDR3 is made up of 14 amino acids. Germline V gives CDR1 SGHVS, CDR2 FNYEAQ. The trim removed 8 bases at V and 2 bases at J, leaving 9 bases unmatched. This CDR3 is CASGPGQDPYEQYF. In DNA, the CDR3 is TGTGCCAGCGGCCCTGGACAGGACCCCTACGAGCAGTACTTC.

In its sample, this clonotype was seen a few times. The chain combines TRBV11-1 with TRBJ1-2; 9 nucleotides agree with TRBD1. There are 15 residues in the CDR3. The V gene's germline CDR1 is SGHAT and CDR2 FQDESV (reference sequence). The trim removed 5 bases at V and 8 bases at J, leaving 12 bases unmatched. CDR3 sequence reads: CASSATAGTGNGYTF. The CDR3 DNA is TGTGCCAGCAGCGCCACAGCCGGGACAGGGAACGGCTACACCTTC.

This clonotype showed up many times. The V call is TRBV5-1, the J call TRBJ1-4; D unresolved. This CDR3 has 14 residues. The germline CDR1 and CDR2 sequences are SGHRS and YFSETQ. Trimming shortened V by 3 bases and J by 5 bases, and 11 bases separated the two germline ends. The CDR3 here is CASSSFLGNEKLFF. The CDR3 nucleotides are TGCGCCAGCAGCTCCTTCTTGGGGAATGAAAAACTGTTTTTT.

J is TRBJ1-2 and V is TRBV5-1, with D unresolved. CDR3 length equals 14 residues. Germline loops: CDR1 SGHRS, CDR2 YFSETQ. The V and J ends lost 3 bases and 1 base respectively, with 10 bases between them. The CDR3: CASSSSGINYGYTF. CDR3 nucleotide sequence: TGCGCCAGCAGCTCTTCGGGCATTAACTATGGCTACACCTTC.

To note about this clonotype: A much larger clone lies a single base off, so this may be a read error. V usage is TRBV7-6 and J usage is TRBJ2-7, with 8 bases lining up with TRBD1. J was trimmed by 6 bases and V by 8 bases; bases with no gene match: 12. CDR3 length: 14 residues. Germline loops: CDR1 SGHVS, CDR2 FNYEAQ. The CDR3 bases are TGTGCCAGCGGCACCGGGACAGGACAGTCCGAGCAGTACTTC. It encodes CASGTGTGQSEQYF. The entire variable domain, with the rest obtained from reference TRBV7-6 and TRBJ2-7, is as follows: GAGVSQSPRYKVTKRGQDVALRCDPISGHVSLYWYRQALGQGPEFLTYFNYEAQQDKSGLPNDRFSAERPEGSISTLTIQRTEQRDSAMYRCASGTGTGQSEQYFGPGTRLTVT.

This sequence joins TRBV20-1 and TRBJ2-2; 10 positions agree with TRBD2. The CDR3 runs to 16 residues. V gave up 3 bases and J gave up 3 bases; unmatched junction bases: 7. CDR1 and CDR2 (germline): DFQATT, SNEGSKA (reference sequence). The CDR3 DNA is TGCAGTGCTAGCCCCCTAGCGGGAGAGCACACCGGGGAGCTGTTTTTT. It encodes CSASPLAGEHTGELFF.

This clonotype was seen repeatedly, ten times or more. The chain carries TRBV2 and TRBJ1-1; possible D gene TRBD1, 6 bases. CDR1 is SNHLY, CDR2 FYNNEI, per germline. V lost 7 bases to trimming and J lost 1 base, with 13 bases between them. The CDR3 has 14 residues. The CDR3 region has the DNA TGTGCCAGCACCCTAGGGGGGGCGAACACTGAAGCTTTCTTT. This codes for CASTLGGANTEAFF.

V is TRBV2 and J is TRBJ1-1; D is uncertain. The germline CDR1 and CDR2 sequences are SNHLY and FYNNEI. The CDR3 is 12 amino acids. V was clipped by 3 bases and J by 5 bases, with 7 bases between them. CDR3 residues: CASSEGKTEAFF. CDR3 sequence (DNA): TGTGCCAGCAGTGAGGGGAAGACTGAAGCTTTCTTT.

This chain links TRBV10-3 with TRBJ1-5; 7 nucleotides agree with TRBD1. The V segment lost 2 bases and the J segment 0 bases; nucleotides outside the gene matches: 25. The germline V gene has CDR1 ENHRY and CDR2 SYGVKD. The CDR3 has 23 residues. CDR3 protein: CAISEPWEGGTDGTGDSNQPQHF. DNA of the CDR3: TGTGCCATCAGTGAGCCGTGGGAGGGGGGCACTGATGGCACAGGGGATAGCAATCAGCCCCAGCATTTT.